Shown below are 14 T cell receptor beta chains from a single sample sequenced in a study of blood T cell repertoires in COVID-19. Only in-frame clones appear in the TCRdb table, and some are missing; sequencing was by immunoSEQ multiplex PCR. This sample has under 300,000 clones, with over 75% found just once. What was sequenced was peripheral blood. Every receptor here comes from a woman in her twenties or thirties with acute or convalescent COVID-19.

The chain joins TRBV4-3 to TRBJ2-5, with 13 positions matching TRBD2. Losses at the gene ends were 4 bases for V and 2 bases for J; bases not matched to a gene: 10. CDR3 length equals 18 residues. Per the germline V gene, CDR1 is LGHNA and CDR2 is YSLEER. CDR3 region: CASSPWTSGRRGQETQYF. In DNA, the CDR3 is TGCGCCAGCAGCCCCTGGACTAGCGGGAGACGGGGGCAAGAGACCCAGTACTTC.

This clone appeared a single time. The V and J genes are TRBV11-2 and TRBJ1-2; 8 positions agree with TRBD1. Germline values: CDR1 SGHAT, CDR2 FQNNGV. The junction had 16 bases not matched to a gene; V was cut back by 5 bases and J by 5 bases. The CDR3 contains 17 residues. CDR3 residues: CASSPGGWQGAQYGYTF. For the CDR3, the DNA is TGTGCCAGCAGCCCTGGCGGTTGGCAGGGGGCCCAGTATGGCTACACCTTC.

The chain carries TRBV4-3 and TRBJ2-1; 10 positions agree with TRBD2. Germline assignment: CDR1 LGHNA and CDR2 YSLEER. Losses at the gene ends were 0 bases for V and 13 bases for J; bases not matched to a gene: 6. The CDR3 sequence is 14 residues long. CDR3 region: CASSQDTSGTSQFF. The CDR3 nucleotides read TGCGCCAGCAGCCAAGATACTAGCGGGACGAGCCAGTTCTTC.

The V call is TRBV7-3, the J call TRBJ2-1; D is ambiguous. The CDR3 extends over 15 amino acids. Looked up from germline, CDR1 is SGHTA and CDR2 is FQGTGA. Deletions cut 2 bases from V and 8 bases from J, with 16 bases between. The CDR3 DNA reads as TGTGCCAGCAGCTTAGAAGCGCGGCATGTCGATGAGCAGTTCTTC. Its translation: CASSLEARHVDEQFF.

CDR3 loop: CATGVAGEETQYF. CDR3 DNA: TGTGCCACCGGGGTGGCGGGGGAAGAGACCCAGTACTTC. V and J are TRBV10-3 and TRBJ2-5, with 7 bases lining up with TRBD2. From germline, CDR1 is ENHRY and CDR2 SYGVKD. The CDR3 consists of 13 residues. The V and J ends lost 10 bases and 3 bases, in that order; junction bases with no gene match: 8.

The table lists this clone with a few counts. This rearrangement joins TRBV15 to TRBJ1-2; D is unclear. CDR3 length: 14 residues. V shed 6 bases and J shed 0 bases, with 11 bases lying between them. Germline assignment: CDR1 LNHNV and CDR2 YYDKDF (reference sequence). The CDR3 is CATSLAGANYGYTF. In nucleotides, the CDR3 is TGTGCCACCAGTCTTGCGGGAGCTAACTATGGCTACACCTTC. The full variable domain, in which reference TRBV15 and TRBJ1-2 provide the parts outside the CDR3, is DAMVIQNPRYQVTQFGKPVTLSCSQTLNHNVMYWYQQKSSQAPKLLFHYYDKDFNNEADTPDNFQSRRPNTSFCFLDIRSPGLGDTAMYLCATSLAGANYGYTFGSGTRLTVV.

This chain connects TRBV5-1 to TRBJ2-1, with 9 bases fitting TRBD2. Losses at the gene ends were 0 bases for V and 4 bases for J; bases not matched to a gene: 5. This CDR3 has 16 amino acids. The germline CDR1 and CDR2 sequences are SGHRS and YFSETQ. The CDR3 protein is CASSLGASGTYNEQFF. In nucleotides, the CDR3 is TGCGCCAGCAGCTTGGGAGCTAGCGGGACGTACAATGAGCAGTTCTTC.

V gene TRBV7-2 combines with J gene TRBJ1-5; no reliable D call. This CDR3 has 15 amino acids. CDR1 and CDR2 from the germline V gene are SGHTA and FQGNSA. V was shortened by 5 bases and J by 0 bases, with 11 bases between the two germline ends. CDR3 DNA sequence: TGTGCCAGCAGCCCGTTAGACTATAGCAATCAGCCCCAGCATTTT. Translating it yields CASSPLDYSNQPQHF.

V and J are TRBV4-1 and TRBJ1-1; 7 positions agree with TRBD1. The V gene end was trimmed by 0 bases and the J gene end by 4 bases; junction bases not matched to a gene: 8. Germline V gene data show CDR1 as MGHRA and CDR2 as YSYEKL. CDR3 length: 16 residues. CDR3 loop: CASSQDTAGQSTEAFF. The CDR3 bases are TGCGCCAGCAGCCAAGATACGGCGGGACAGAGCACTGAAGCTTTCTTT.

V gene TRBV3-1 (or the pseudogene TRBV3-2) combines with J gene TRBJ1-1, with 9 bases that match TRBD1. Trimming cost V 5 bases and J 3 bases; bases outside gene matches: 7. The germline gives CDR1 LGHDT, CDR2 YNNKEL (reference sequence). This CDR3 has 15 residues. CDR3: CASSSTGGGYTEAFF. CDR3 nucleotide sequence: TGTGCCAGCAGCAGTACAGGGGGCGGATACACTGAAGCTTTCTTT.

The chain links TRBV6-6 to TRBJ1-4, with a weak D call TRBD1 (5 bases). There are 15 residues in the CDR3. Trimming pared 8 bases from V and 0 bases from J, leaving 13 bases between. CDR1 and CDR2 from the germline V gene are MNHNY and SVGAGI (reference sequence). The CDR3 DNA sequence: TGTGCCAGCCACCAGGGAATCGCAACTAATGAAAAACTGTTTTTT. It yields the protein CASHQGIATNEKLFF.

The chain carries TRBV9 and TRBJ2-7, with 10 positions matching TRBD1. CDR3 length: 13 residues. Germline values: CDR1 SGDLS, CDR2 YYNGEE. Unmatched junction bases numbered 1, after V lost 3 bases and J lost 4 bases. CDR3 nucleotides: TGTGCCAGCAGCGGACAGGGGGCGTACGAGCAGTACTTC. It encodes CASSGQGAYEQYF.

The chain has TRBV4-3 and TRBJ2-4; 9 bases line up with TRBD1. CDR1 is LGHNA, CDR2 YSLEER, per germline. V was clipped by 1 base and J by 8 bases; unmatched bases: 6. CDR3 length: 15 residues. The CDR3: CASSQVGTGPDIQYF. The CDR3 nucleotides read TGCGCCAGCAGCCAAGTCGGGACAGGGCCGGACATTCAGTACTTC.

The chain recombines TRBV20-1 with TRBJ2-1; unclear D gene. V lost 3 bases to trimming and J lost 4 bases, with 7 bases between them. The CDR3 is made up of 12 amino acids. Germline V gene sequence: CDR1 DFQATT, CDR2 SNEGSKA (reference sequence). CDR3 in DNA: TGCAGTGCTAGTCGTCAGTACAATGAGCAGTTCTTC. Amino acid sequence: CSASRQYNEQFF.